This TCR beta chain was observed in a study of regulatory T cells in long-lasting Graves disease. Time point here: newly diagnosed GD, antithyroid drugs for less than 3 months. Researchers made the TCR library from RNA that was extracted from PBMCs. Arm-PCR with iRepertoire HTBI primers amplified the CDR3 regions for these TCR beta libraries. TCRdb processed the multiplex PCR reads anew with MiXCR; each CDR3 protein has one entry. The data contain 550,000 to 650,000 distinct CDR3 sequences, approximately 16% of them seen just once; the ten biggest clones take up about 11%. These data also formed part of another study, on T cells in Graves' hyperthyroidism and ophthalmopathy. That paper states: Stable hyperthyroidism: no ophthalmopathy progression over 18 months of follow-up. The HTBI set primed first-round TCR CDR3 RT-PCR.

The input for sequencing was peripheral blood mononuclear cells (PBMCs), taken at new diagnosis, from a patient treated with antithyroid drugs. This sequence originates from a young man with Graves disease.

In DNA form, the CDR3 reads TGCAGTGCTGGGGTGGGGGGCCGGATGAACACTGAAGCTTTCTTT. It codes for CSAGVGGRMNTEAFF. V is TRBV20-1 and J is TRBJ1-1, with D perhaps TRBD1 (6 bases). Looked up from germline, CDR1 is DFQATT and CDR2 is SNEGSKA (reference sequence). Trimming removed 5 bases at V and 0 bases at J, with 16 bases between. The CDR3 is made up of 15 amino acids.